These T cell receptor beta chains were read from a single sample in a study of T-cell reconstitution after alpha-beta-depleted transplantation in children. TCRdb independently ran MiXCR on the PCR reads; one entry per CDR3 protein. The table records about 690,000 distinct CDR3 sequences, 15% to 20% of them present only once. The material was PBMCs from the stem cell graft donor, obtained from the stem cell graft. The receptors derive from a human donor who donated a stem cell graft to a child with acute myeloid leukemia. Each CDR3 is given with its conserved first and last residue. The D gene is left open where the match is weak. Clone size appears in some rows only: once, few, many, or a class for an expanded clone.

D gene | J gene | clone size | V gene | CDR3 DNA | CDR3 protein
- | TRBJ2-6 | few | TRBV6-2/TRBV6-3 | TGTGCCAGCAGTTACGGACAGAGCTCTGGGGCCAACGTCCTGACTTTC | CASSYGQSSGANVLTF
- | TRBJ2-1 | many | TRBV20-1 | TGCAGTGCTAGAGATTTAACGAGCTCCTACAATGAGCAGTTCTTC | CSARDLTSSYNEQFF
TRBD2 | TRBJ2-3 | - | TRBV6-2/TRBV6-3 | TGTGCCAGCAGTTACTCACTCCCCAGCGGGGGGACAGATACGCAGTATTTT | CASSYSLPSGGTDTQYF
TRBD2 | TRBJ2-2 | - | TRBV6-4 | TGTGCCAGCAGTAAGACTAGCCTTACCGGGGAGCTGTTTTTT | CASSKTSLTGELFF
TRBD2 | TRBJ2-3 | - | TRBV4-3 | TGCGCCAGCAGCCAAGGGCGGGGGGACGGCACAGATACGCAGTATTTT | CASSQGRGDGTDTQYF
TRBD2 | TRBJ2-1 | few | TRBV20-1 | TGCAGTGTTTTTAGCGGGGGGGCTAGAGAGCAGTTCTTC | CSVFSGGAREQFF
TRBD1 | TRBJ1-5 | - | TRBV4-3 | TGCGCCAGCAGCCAAGACTTGACAGGGCCGGGAGGCAATCAGCCCCAGCATTTT | CASSQDLTGPGGNQPQHF
- | TRBJ1-1 | - | TRBV29-1 | TGCAGCGTTGAAGGGTTGCGCAGGGACACTGAAGCTTTCTTT | CSVEGLRRDTEAFF
- | TRBJ1-6 | few | TRBV7-2 | TGTGCCAGCAGCTTAGACAGGAGATATTCACCCCTCCACTTT | CASSLDRRYSPLHF
- | TRBJ1-1 | many | TRBV4-3 | TGCGCCAGCAGCCAAGATCCGATAAACAGTCTGGGCACTGAAGCTTTCTTT | CASSQDPINSLGTEAFF
- | TRBJ2-1 | - | TRBV12-3/TRBV12-4 | TGTGCCAGCATGGGCGGGGCCAGGGGAGGGGACAATGAGCAGTTCTTC | CASMGGARGGDNEQFF
TRBD1 | TRBJ1-6 | many | TRBV29-1 | TGCAGCGTGCGGACAGGGGATAATTCACCCCTCCACTTT | CSVRTGDNSPLHF
TRBD1 | TRBJ1-5 | - | TRBV7-2 | TGTGCCAGCAGCTTAGCGAGGACAGGGGGACAGCCCCAGCATTTT | CASSLARTGGQPQHF
- | TRBJ2-7 | many | TRBV20-1 | TGCAGTGCTAGAGAGAGGGATCGGTACGAGCAGTACTTC | CSARERDRYEQYF
- | TRBJ1-2 | few | TRBV12-3/TRBV12-4 | TGTGCCAGCATACATACGAAGGGGGGCTCTTCCTATGGCTACACCTTC | CASIHTKGGSSYGYTF
- | TRBJ2-7 | - | TRBV15 | TGTGCCACCAGCAGAGAGTCGGCAGGCCTTGCTTCCTACGAGCAGTACTTC | CATSRESAGLASYEQYF
- | TRBJ2-1 | many | TRBV29-1 | TGCAGCGTGGGGGCGGGGGTGTCCTACAATGAGCAGTTCTTC | CSVGAGVSYNEQFF
- | TRBJ2-3 | many | TRBV29-1 | TGCAGCGTTCCAGGGGGGACCGTTTTCACAGATACGCAGTATTTT | CSVPGGTVFTDTQYF
TRBD1 | TRBJ1-2 | many | TRBV20-1 | TGCAGTGCTAGAGAGGAGGGGACAGCCAAAAACTATGGCTACACCTTC | CSAREEGTAKNYGYTF
- | TRBJ2-5 | - | TRBV7-2 | TGTGCCAGCAGCTTAGGGGGGAATTCCCAAGAGACCCAGTACTTC | CASSLGGNSQETQYF
TRBD1 | TRBJ2-3 | many | TRBV29-1 | TGCAGCGCATGGGGGACAGGGGGATTAGATACGCAGTATTTT | CSAWGTGGLDTQYF
- | TRBJ1-1 | many | TRBV12-3/TRBV12-4 | TGTGCCAGCAGTTTAGAGGGGGAAGCTTTCTTT | CASSLEGEAFF
- | TRBJ1-1 | many | TRBV20-1 | TGCAGTGCTAGAGTGGCCAAGGGGCGAAACACTGAAGCTTTCTTT | CSARVAKGRNTEAFF
- | TRBJ2-3 | many | TRBV29-1 | TGCAGCGTTACCGTCGGGGGAAGCACAGATACGCAGTATTTT | CSVTVGGSTDTQYF
- | TRBJ2-5 | few | TRBV28 | TGTGCCAGCAGCCCACCCCGACGGACCCAGTACTTC | CASSPPRRTQYF
- | TRBJ2-2 | many | TRBV12-3/TRBV12-4 | TGTGCCAGCAGTCTGACCCTCCACGGGGAGCTGTTTTTT | CASSLTLHGELFF
- | TRBJ2-5 | - | TRBV18 | TGTGCCAGCTCCGGGACCAGTGGAGGAGAGACCCAGTACTTC | CASSGTSGGETQYF